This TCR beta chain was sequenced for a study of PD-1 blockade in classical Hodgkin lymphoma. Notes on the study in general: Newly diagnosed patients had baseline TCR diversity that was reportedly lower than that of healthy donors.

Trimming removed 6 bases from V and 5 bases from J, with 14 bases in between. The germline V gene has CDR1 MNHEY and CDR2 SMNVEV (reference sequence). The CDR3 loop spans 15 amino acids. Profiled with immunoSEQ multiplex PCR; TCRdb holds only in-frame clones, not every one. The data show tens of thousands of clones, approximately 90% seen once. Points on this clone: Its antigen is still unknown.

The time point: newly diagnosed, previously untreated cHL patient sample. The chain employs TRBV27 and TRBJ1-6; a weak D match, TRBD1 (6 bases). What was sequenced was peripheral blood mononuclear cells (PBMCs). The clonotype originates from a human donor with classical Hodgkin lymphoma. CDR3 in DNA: TGTGCCAGCAGATCCGGGACAACAAATAATTCACCCCTCCACTTT. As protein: CASRSGTTNNSPLHF.